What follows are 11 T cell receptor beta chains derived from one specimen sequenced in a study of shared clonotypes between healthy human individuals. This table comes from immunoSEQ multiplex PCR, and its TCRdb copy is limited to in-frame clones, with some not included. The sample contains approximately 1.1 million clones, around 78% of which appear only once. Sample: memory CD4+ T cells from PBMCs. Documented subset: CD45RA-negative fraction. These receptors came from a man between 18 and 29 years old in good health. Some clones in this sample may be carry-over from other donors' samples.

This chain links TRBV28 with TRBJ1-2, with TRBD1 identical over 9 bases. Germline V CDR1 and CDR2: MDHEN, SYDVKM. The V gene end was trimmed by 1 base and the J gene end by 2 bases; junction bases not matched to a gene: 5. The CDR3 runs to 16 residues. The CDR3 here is CASSLLGTGMNYGYTF. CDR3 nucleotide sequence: TGTGCCAGCAGTTTATTGGGGACAGGGATGAACTATGGCTACACCTTC.

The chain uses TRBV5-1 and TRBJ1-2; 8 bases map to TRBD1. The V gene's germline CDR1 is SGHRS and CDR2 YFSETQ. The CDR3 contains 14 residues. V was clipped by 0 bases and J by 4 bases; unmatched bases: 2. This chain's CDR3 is CASSLDDRGYGYTF. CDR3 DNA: TGCGCCAGCAGCTTGGACGACAGGGGCTATGGCTACACCTTC. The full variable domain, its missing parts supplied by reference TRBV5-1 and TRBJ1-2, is KAGVTQTPRYLIKTRGQQVTLSCSPISGHRSVSWYQQTPGQGLQFLFEYFSETQRNKGNFPGRFSGRQFSNSRSEMNVSTLELGDSALYLCASSLDDRGYGYTFGSGTRLTVV.

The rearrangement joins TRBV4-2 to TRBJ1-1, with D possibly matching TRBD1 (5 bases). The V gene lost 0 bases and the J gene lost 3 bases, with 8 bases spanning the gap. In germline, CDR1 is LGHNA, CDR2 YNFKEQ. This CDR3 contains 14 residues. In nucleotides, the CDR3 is TGTGCCAGCAGCCAAGATGCAGGGTACACTGAAGCTTTCTTT. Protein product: CASSQDAGYTEAFF.

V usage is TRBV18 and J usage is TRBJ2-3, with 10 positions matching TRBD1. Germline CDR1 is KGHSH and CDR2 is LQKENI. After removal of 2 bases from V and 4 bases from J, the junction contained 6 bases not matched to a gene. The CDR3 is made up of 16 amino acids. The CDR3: CASSPGPGQGPDTQYF. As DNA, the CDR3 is TGTGCCAGCTCACCAGGACCGGGACAGGGGCCAGATACGCAGTATTTT.

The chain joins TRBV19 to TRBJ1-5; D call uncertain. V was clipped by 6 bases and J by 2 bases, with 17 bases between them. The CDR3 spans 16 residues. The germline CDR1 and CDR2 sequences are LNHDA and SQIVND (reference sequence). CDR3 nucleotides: TGTGCCAGTAGCCGACCAGTCTCCGCTGGCAATCAGCCCCAGCATTTT. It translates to CASSRPVSAGNQPQHF.

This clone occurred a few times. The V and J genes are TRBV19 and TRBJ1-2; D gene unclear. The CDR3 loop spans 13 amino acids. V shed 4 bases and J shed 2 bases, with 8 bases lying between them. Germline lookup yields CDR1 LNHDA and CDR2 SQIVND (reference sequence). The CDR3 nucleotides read TGTGCCAGTAGTACCTCACTCAACTATGGCTACACCTTC. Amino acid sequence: CASSTSLNYGYTF. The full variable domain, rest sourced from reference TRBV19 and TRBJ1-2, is DGGITQSPKYLFRKEGQNVTLSCEQNLNHDAMYWYRQDPGQGLRLIYYSQIVNDFQKGDIAEGYSVSREKKESFPLTVTSAQKNPTAFYLCASSTSLNYGYTFGSGTRLTVV.

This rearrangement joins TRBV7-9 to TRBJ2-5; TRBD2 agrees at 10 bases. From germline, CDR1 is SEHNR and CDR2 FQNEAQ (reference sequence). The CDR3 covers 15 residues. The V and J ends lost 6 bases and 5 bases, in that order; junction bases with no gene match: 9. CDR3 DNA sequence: TGTGCCAGCAGTCTCCTAGCGGGAGCTGGGGAGACCCAGTACTTC. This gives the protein CASSLLAGAGETQYF.

The DNA for the CDR3 is TGTGCCAGCAGTTTATCCCAGGGTCAGCACTATGGCTACACCTTC. Translation gives CASSLSQGQHYGYTF. The chain carries TRBV28 and TRBJ1-2; tentative D call: TRBD1 (5 bases). The CDR3 covers 15 residues. Germline CDR1 reads MDHEN; CDR2 reads SYDVKM. The germline V and J ends were trimmed by 1 base and 3 bases, with 12 bases remaining between them.

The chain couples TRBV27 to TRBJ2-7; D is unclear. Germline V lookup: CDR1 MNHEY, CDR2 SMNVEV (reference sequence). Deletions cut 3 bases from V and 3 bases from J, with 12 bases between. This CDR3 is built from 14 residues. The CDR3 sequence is CASSFGLPFYEQYF. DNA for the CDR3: TGTGCCAGCAGTTTCGGATTACCCTTCTACGAGCAGTACTTC.

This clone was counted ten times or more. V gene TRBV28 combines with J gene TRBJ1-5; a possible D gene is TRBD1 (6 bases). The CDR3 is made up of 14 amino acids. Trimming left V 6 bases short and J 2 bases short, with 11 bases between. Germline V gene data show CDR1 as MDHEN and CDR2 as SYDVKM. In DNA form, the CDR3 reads TGTGCCAGCAGGCCCGGACAGCGCAATCAGCCCCAGCATTTT. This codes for CASRPGQRNQPQHF.

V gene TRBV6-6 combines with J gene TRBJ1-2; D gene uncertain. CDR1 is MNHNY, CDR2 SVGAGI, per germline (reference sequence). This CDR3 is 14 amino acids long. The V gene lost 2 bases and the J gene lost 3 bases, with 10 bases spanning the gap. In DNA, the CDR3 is TGTGCCAGCAGTTACACACAGTTTCACTATGGCTACACCTTC. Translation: CASSYTQFHYGYTF.